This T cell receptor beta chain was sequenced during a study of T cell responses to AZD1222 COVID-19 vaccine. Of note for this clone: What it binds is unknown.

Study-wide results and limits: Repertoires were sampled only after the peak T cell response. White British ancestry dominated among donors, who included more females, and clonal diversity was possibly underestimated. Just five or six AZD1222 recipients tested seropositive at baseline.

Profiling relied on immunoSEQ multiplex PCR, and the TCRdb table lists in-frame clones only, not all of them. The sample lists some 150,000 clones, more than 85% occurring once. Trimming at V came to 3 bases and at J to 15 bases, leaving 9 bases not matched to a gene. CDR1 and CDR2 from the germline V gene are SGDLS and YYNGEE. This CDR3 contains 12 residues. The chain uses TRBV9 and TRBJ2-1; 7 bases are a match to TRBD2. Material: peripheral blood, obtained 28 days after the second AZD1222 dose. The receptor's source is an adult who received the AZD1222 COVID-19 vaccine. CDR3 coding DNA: TGTGCCAGCAGCGCCGAGCGGGGTACGGCGTTCTTC. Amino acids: CASSAERGTAFF.